Sequencing of this T cell receptor beta chain was carried out in a study of OX40 agonist ivuxolimab in advanced cancers. Concerning this clone: What it recognizes is unknown.

Researchers took blood at baseline, on cycle 4 day 1, and on cycle 7 day 1. There are 12 residues in the CDR3. Germline V gene data show CDR1 as LNHDA and CDR2 as SQIVND (reference sequence). Trimming pared 9 bases from V and 4 bases from J, leaving 13 bases between. Sequencing was performed with immunoSEQ multiplex PCR; in TCRdb, only in-frame clones are kept and a portion is missing. The data show 83,000 or so clones, roughly 80% seen once. General study results and limits: Dose levels from 0.1 to 3.0 mg/kg saw CD4+ and CD8+ blood T cells expand clonally by week 6.

The rearrangement uses TRBV19 and TRBJ2-7, with TRBD1 as a possible D gene (6 bases). This specimen consisted of CD4+ or CD8+ T cells sorted from blood, obtained in a trial of the OX40 agonist ivuxolimab. The origin of this receptor is an adult with an advanced solid tumor such as melanoma, head and neck, liver or kidney cancer. This CDR3 reads CARTGHPYEQYF. CDR3 in DNA: TGTGCCAGGACGGGACACCCTTACGAGCAGTACTTC.